What follows is one T cell receptor (beta chain) and its context. This sample was taken from a study of shared clonotypes between healthy human individuals. The CDR3 contains 11 residues. Trimming pared 6 bases from V and 2 bases from J, leaving 6 bases between. The germline V gene has CDR1 DFQATT and CDR2 SNEGSKA (reference sequence). TCRdb keeps only in-frame clones here, not all; method: immunoSEQ multiplex PCR. The sample lists around 440,000 clones, 70% to 80% occurring once. The material sequenced was PBMCs. The rearrangement links TRBV20-1 to TRBJ2-3; D call uncertain. This clonotype was obtained from a woman aged 40 to 55 in good health. Some clones in this sample may be carry-over from other donors' samples. CDR3 residues: CSAPLTDTQYF. DNA of the CDR3: TGCAGTGCCCCCCTCACAGATACGCAGTATTTT.